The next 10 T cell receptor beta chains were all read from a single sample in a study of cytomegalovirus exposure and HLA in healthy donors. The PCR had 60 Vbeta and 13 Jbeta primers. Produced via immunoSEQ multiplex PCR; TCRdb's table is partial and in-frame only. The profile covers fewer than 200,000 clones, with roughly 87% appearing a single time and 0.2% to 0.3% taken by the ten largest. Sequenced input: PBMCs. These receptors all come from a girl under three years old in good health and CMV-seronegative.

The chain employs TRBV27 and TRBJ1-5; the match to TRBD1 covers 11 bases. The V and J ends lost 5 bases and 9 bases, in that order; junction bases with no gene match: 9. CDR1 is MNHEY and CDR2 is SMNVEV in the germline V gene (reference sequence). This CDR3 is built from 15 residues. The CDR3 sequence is CASSPRTGGERPQHF. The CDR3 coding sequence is TGTGCCAGCAGTCCTCGGACAGGGGGCGAACGGCCCCAGCATTTT.

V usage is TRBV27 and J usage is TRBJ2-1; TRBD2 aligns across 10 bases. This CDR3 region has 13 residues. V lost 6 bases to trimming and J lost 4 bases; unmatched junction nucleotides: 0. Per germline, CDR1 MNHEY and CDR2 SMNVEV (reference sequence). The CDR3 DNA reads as TGTGCCAGCAGACTAGCGGGGTACAATGAGCAGTTCTTC. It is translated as CASRLAGYNEQFF.

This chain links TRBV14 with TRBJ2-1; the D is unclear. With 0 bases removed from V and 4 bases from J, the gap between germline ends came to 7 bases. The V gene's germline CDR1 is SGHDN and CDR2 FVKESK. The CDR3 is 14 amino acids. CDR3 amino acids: CASSQDLEYNEQFF. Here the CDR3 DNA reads TGTGCCAGCAGCCAAGATTTAGAATACAATGAGCAGTTCTTC.

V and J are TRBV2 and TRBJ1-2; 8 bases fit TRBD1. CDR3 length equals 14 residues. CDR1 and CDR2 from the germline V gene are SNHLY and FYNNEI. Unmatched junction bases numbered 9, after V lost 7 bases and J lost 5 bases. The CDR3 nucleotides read TGTGCCAGCACAGGACAGGGCGTTGGGTATGGCTACACCTTC. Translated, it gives CASTGQGVGYGYTF. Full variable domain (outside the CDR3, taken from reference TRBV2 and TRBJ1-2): EPEVTQTPSHQVTQMGQEVILRCVPISNHLYFYWYRQILGQKVEFLVSFYNNEISEKSEIFDDQFSVERPDGSNFTLKIRSTKLEDSAMYFCASTGQGVGYGYTFGSGTRLTVV.

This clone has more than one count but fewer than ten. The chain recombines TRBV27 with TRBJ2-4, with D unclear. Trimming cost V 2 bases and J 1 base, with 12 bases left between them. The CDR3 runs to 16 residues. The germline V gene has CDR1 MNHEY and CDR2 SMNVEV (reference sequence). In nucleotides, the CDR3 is TGTGCCAGCAGTTTAATCGTCCCCTTCGCCAAAAACATTCAGTACTTC. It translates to CASSLIVPFAKNIQYF.

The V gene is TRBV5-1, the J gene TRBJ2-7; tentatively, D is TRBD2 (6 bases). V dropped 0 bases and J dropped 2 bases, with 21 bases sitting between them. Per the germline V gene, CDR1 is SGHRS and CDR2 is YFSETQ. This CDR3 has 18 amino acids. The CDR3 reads CASSLAPGGTPETYEQYF. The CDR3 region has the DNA TGCGCCAGCAGCTTGGCCCCTGGAGGGACCCCGGAAACCTACGAGCAGTACTTC.

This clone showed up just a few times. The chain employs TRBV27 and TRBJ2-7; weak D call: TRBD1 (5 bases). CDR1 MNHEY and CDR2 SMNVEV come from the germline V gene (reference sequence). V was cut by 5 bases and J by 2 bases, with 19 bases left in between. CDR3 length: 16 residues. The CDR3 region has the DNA TGTGCCAGCAGTACAACACAGGTCACGGTTGCCTACGAGCAGTACTTC. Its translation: CASSTTQVTVAYEQYF.

In DNA, the CDR3 is TGTGCCAGCAGTGAGGGACTAGCGGGGGGGAAGCAGTACTTC. Protein product: CASSEGLAGGKQYF. V gene TRBV27 combines with J gene TRBJ2-7; 16 nucleotides match TRBD2. V was clipped by 5 bases and J by 8 bases; unmatched bases: 3. Looked up from germline, CDR1 is MNHEY and CDR2 is SMNVEV (reference sequence). CDR3 size: 14 residues.

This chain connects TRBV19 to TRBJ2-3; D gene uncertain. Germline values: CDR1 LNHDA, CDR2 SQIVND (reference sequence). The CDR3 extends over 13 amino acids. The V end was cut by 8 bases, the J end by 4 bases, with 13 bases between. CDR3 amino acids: CASSAVASDTQYF. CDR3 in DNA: TGTGCCAGTTCGGCGGTAGCCTCAGATACGCAGTATTTT. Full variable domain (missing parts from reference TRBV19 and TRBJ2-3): DGGITQSPKYLFRKEGQNVTLSCEQNLNHDAMYWYRQDPGQGLRLIYYSQIVNDFQKGDIAEGYSVSREKKESFPLTVTSAQKNPTAFYLCASSAVASDTQYFGPGTRLTVL.

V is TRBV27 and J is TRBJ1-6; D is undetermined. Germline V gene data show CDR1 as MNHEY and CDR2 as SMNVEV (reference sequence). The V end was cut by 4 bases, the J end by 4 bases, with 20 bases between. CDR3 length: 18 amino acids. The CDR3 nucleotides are TGTGCCAGCAGTTCACAGAGTCCGACGTTCGGATATAATTCACCCCTCCACTTT. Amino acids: CASSSQSPTFGYNSPLHF.